This T cell receptor beta chain was obtained from a study of cytomegalovirus exposure and HLA in healthy donors. Study details: The same platform as the roughly 700 first-cohort repertoires was used for the 90 to 150 validation repertoires, a later analysis reported.

Study-wide findings and caveats: Subsequent analysis found a tendency for first-cohort TCR clusters to co-occur within the 90 to 150 validation repertoires. High specificity and sensitivity for cytomegalovirus status were reported for the classifier.

Assay: immunoSEQ multiplex PCR; the TCRdb copy retains only in-frame clones and omits some. The table includes tens of thousands of clones, about 95% detected once. V dropped 5 bases and J dropped 2 bases, with 7 bases sitting between them. The germline V gene encodes CDR1 SGHVS and CDR2 FQNEAQ. The CDR3 loop spans 13 amino acids. Of note for this clone: Its cognate antigen is unknown.

The TCR originated in a woman younger than 35 in good health and CMV-seronegative. J is TRBJ2-1 and V is TRBV7-8; a possible D gene is TRBD1 (5 bases). Specimen: PBMCs. CDR3 nucleotide sequence: TGTGCCAGCAGCCCCAGGGCCTACAATGAGCAGTTCTTC. Amino acids: CASSPRAYNEQFF.